One sample yielded the 21 T cell receptor beta chains listed below, sequenced in a study of PD-L1 blockade in urothelial cancer. Sequencing used immunoSEQ multiplex PCR; TCRdb keeps in-frame clones, though not all of them. This sample carries roughly 130,000 clones, 84% of them seen once, and the ten largest clones take about 2.9%. The sample's time point: pretreatment peripheral blood. Specimen: PBMCs, collected around atezolizumab (anti-PD-L1) treatment. These receptors all stem from a man aged 45-60 years with urothelial cancer.

The V and J genes are TRBV7-9 and TRBJ2-2; D is unresolved. Germline V gene data show CDR1 as SEHNR and CDR2 as FQNEAQ (reference sequence). The CDR3 loop spans 13 amino acids. V dropped 1 base and J dropped 6 bases, with 6 bases sitting between them. CDR3 region: CASSLGSAGELFF. The CDR3 region has the DNA TGTGCCAGCAGCTTAGGTTCGGCCGGGGAGCTGTTTTTT.

This clone was seen a single time. V gene TRBV30 combines with J gene TRBJ2-7, with D maybe TRBD1 (6 bases). Trimming shortened V by 6 bases and J by 3 bases, and 15 bases separated the two germline ends. The germline V gene encodes CDR1 GTSNPN and CDR2 SVGIG (reference sequence). This CDR3 is 13 amino acids long. CDR3 sequence: CACDGTQVYEQYF. Here the CDR3 DNA reads TGTGCCTGCGACGGGACACAAGTCTACGAGCAGTACTTC.

The chain has TRBV21-1 and TRBJ2-5; the listed D gene, TRBD2, was not tested against the DNA. TRBV21-1 is termed a pseudogene. This CDR3 region has 16 residues. The CDR3 here is CASSNTPSIYQETQYF. The CDR3 nucleotides are TGTGCCAGCAGCAATACTCCTAGCATCTACCAAGAGACCCAGTACTTC.

The rearrangement joins TRBV11-2 to TRBJ2-2; D is perhaps TRBD2 (5 bases). The CDR3 extends over 16 amino acids. Germline CDR1 reads SGHAT; CDR2 reads FQNNGV. V shed 5 bases and J shed 4 bases, with 17 bases lying between them. The CDR3: CASSLRAVGGTGELFF. CDR3 DNA: TGTGCCAGCAGCCTACGTGCCGTCGGAGGCACCGGGGAGCTGTTTTTT.

This sequence joins TRBV19 and TRBJ2-3; tentative D call: TRBD2 (6 bases). V lost 6 bases to trimming and J lost 2 bases, with 12 bases between them. The CDR3 runs 14 residues. Germline V CDR1 and CDR2: LNHDA, SQIVND (reference sequence). The CDR3 coding sequence is TGTGCCAGTAGCCGGGACTCCCCCACAGATACGCAGTATTTT. Protein sequence: CASSRDSPTDTQYF.

J is TRBJ2-4 and V is TRBV18; D is uncertain. The germline V gene encodes CDR1 KGHSH and CDR2 LQKENI. The V and J ends lost 3 bases and 8 bases respectively, with 17 bases between them. CDR3 length: 15 amino acids. CDR3 sequence reads: CASSPRDGGADIQYF. The CDR3 DNA is TGTGCCAGCTCACCCCGAGACGGCGGAGCAGACATTCAGTACTTC.

The chain combines TRBV28 with TRBJ2-3; 9 positions match TRBD1. Germline V gene lookup returns CDR1 MDHEN and CDR2 SYDVKM. The CDR3 extends over 16 amino acids. J was trimmed by 4 bases and V by 6 bases; bases with no gene match: 11. The CDR3 coding sequence is TGTGCCAGCAGCCGCACCGGGACAGGGAAAGCAGATACGCAGTATTTT. Amino acids: CASSRTGTGKADTQYF.

This clone was seen a handful of times. The sample has other DNA sequences that encode this CDR3 too. This rearrangement joins TRBV14 to TRBJ1-2, with D maybe TRBD1 (6 bases). Germline lookup yields CDR1 SGHDN and CDR2 FVKESK. V dropped 4 bases and J dropped 4 bases, with 10 bases sitting between them. The CDR3 has 13 amino acids. Written as DNA, the CDR3 is TGTGCCAGCAGCCTCGGACAGTCCTATGGCTACACCTTC. It encodes CASSLGQSYGYTF.

The gene calls are TRBV2 and TRBJ1-2, with D perhaps matching TRBD1 (5 bases). Per germline, CDR1 SNHLY and CDR2 FYNNEI. The V end was cut by 3 bases, the J end by 5 bases, with 13 bases between. The CDR3 has 14 amino acids. CDR3 nucleotide sequence: TGTGCCAGCAGTGAGCAGACAGAGCGATATGGCTACACCTTC. This translates into CASSEQTERYGYTF.

The chain has TRBV5-4 and TRBJ2-1; maybe TRBD2 (6 bases). Germline V gives CDR1 SGHNT, CDR2 YYREEE (reference sequence). This CDR3 region has 16 residues. Trimming stripped 4 bases from V and 15 bases from J, with 29 bases between. The CDR3 DNA is TGTGCCAGCAGCCCGCCCCCCCCTGGAGGGCCCCTCCCTTGGTTCTTC. This encodes CASSPPPPGGPLPWFF. The complete variable domain, with remaining parts taken from reference TRBV5-4 and TRBJ2-1, reads ETGVTQSPTHLIKTRGQQVTLRCSSQSGHNTVSWYQQALGQGPQFIFQYYREEENGRGNFPPRFSGLQFPNYSSELNVNALELDDSALYLCASSPPPPGGPLPWFFGPGTRLTVL.

V gene TRBV13 combines with J gene TRBJ1-2; D possibly corresponds to TRBD1 (5 bases). V dropped 8 bases and J dropped 4 bases, with 17 bases sitting between them. The length of the CDR3 is 14 residues. The germline gives CDR1 PRHDT, CDR2 FYEKMQ (reference sequence). The CDR3 is CASGSRVGVYGYTF. CDR3 DNA sequence: TGTGCCAGCGGTTCCAGGGTCGGAGTCTATGGCTACACCTTC.

The chain employs TRBV7-3 and TRBJ2-3; TRBD2 agrees at 10 bases. The V segment lost 4 bases and the J segment 2 bases; nucleotides outside the gene matches: 3. Germline-derived CDR1 and CDR2 are SGHTA and FQGTGA. This CDR3 contains 15 residues. CDR3: CASSSLAGATDTQYF. The CDR3 DNA sequence: TGTGCCAGCAGCTCTCTAGCGGGAGCCACAGATACGCAGTATTTT.

V and J are TRBV7-9 and TRBJ1-3; possibly TRBD1 for D (5 bases). Trimming pared 8 bases from V and 0 bases from J, leaving 8 bases between. Germline V lookup: CDR1 SEHNR, CDR2 FQNEAQ (reference sequence). The CDR3 totals 13 residues. The CDR3, as DNA: TGTGCCAGCGGACACCCCTCTGGAAACACCATATATTTT. Protein: CASGHPSGNTIYF.

In DNA, the CDR3 is TGCAGCGCTGCAGGGGGCGTCTATGGCTACACCTTC. As protein: CSAAGGVYGYTF. The rearrangement links TRBV29-1 to TRBJ1-2; the match to TRBD1 covers 8 bases. Germline CDR1 and CDR2: SQVTM and ANQGSEA. CDR3 length: 12 residues. The V segment lost 7 bases and the J segment 4 bases; nucleotides outside the gene matches: 5.

This chain links TRBV11-2 with TRBJ1-1, with a weak D call TRBD1 (5 bases). CDR1 is SGHAT and CDR2 is FQNNGV in the germline V gene. The CDR3 contains 13 residues. V lost 7 bases, J lost 3 bases, and 12 bases lay in between. CDR3 in amino acids: CASIQSRDTEAFF. CDR3 DNA: TGTGCCAGCATCCAAAGCAGGGACACTGAAGCTTTCTTT.

The chain has TRBV27 and TRBJ1-3; D call uncertain. Per the germline V gene, CDR1 is MNHEY and CDR2 is SMNVEV (reference sequence). The CDR3 length is 17 residues. V gave up 4 bases and J gave up 0 bases, with 16 bases separating them. CDR3 region: CASSSWGRRDSGNTIYF. The CDR3 DNA is TGTGCCAGCAGTTCCTGGGGTAGGCGGGACTCTGGAAACACCATATATTTT.

The rearrangement joins TRBV2 to TRBJ2-3; D may be TRBD2 (5 bases). V lost 5 bases, J lost 1 base, and 13 bases lay in between. This CDR3 spans 15 amino acids. The germline V gene encodes CDR1 SNHLY and CDR2 FYNNEI. The CDR3 protein is CASSIPRAGTDTQYF. CDR3 nucleotide sequence: TGTGCCAGCAGTATCCCCCGAGCGGGCACAGATACGCAGTATTTT.

The gene calls are TRBV6-5 and TRBJ1-4; 9 positions agree with TRBD1. The length of the CDR3 is 14 residues. Germline V gene sequence: CDR1 MNHEY, CDR2 SVGAGI. V shed 6 bases and J 8 bases; nucleotides not matched to a gene: 7. CDR3 in DNA: TGTGCCAGCAGGTTACAGGGGGCGGGGGAAAAACTGTTTTTT. Protein sequence: CASRLQGAGEKLFF.

This chain connects TRBV6-6 to TRBJ2-1, with 9 bases lining up with TRBD2. Germline trimming cut 3 bases from V and 4 bases from J; bases unmatched to any gene: 4. The CDR3 is 15 amino acids. Germline V CDR1 and CDR2: MNHNY, SVGAGI (reference sequence). CDR3 in DNA: TGTGCCAGCAGTTATGCAGCGGGAGGTTACAATGAGCAGTTCTTC. Translated: CASSYAAGGYNEQFF.

This sequence joins TRBV27 and TRBJ2-7; D is possibly TRBD2 (6 bases). This CDR3 is 16 amino acids long. The germline CDR1 and CDR2 sequences are MNHEY and SMNVEV (reference sequence). V was trimmed by 6 bases and J by 2 bases, leaving 20 bases between them. CDR3 sequence (DNA): TGTGCCAGCAGACGGGGAGGACTATCCTCTACCTACGAGCAGTACTTC. This sequence encodes CASRRGGLSSTYEQYF.

This chain connects TRBV27 to TRBJ1-2; the D gene is possibly TRBD1 (5 bases). Germline V gene lookup returns CDR1 MNHEY and CDR2 SMNVEV (reference sequence). CDR3 length equals 15 residues. V was pared by 5 bases and J by 1 base, with 14 bases between. The CDR3 nucleotides read TGTGCCAGCAGTCCTCAGGGTGGGGATAACTATGGCTACACCTTC. This gives the protein CASSPQGGDNYGYTF.